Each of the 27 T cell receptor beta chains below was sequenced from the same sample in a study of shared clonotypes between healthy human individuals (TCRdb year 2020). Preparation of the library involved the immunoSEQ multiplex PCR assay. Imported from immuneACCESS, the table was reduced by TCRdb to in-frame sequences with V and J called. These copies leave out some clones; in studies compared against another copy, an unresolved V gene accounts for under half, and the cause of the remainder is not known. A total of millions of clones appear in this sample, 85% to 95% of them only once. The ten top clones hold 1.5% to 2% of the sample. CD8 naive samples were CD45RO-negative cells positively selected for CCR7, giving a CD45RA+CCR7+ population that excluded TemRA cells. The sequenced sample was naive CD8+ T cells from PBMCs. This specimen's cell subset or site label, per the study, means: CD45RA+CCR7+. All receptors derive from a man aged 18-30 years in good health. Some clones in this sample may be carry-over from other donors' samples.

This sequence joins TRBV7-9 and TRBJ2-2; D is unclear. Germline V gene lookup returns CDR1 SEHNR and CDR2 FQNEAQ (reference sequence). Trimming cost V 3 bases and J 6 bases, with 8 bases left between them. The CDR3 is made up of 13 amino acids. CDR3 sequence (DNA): TGTGCCAGCAGCTTCGGCCTTCCCGGGGAGCTGTTTTTT. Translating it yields CASSFGLPGELFF.

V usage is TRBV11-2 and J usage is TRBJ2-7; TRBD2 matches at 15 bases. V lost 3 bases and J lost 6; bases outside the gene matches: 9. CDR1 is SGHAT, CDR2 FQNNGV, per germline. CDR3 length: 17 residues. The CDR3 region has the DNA TGTGCCAGCAGCTTGAACCCGACGGGACTAGCGGGAGGCGAGCAGTACTTC. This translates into CASSLNPTGLAGGEQYF.

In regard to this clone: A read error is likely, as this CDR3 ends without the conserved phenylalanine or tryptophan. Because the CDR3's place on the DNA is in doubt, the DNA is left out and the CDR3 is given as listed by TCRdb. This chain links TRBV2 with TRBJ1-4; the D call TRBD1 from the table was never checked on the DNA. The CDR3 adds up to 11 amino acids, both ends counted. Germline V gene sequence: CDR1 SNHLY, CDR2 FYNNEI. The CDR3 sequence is CASSLGLSLLL.

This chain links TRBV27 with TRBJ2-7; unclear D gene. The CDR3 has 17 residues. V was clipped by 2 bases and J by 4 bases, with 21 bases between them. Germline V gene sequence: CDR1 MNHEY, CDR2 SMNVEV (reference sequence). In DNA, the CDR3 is TGTGCCAGCAGTTTACGCCTCGGGCCGTCCGTGATTTACGAGCAGTACTTC. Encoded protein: CASSLRLGPSVIYEQYF.

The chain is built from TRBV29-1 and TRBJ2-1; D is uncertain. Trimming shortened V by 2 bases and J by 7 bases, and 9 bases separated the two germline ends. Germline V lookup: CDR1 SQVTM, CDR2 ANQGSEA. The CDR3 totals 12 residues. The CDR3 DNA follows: TGCAGCGTTGAATTGCAGTTTAATGAGCAGTTCTTC. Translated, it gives CSVELQFNEQFF.

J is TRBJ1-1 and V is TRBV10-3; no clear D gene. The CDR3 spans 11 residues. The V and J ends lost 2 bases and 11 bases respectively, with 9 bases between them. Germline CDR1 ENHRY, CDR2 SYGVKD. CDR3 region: CAISEDHRAFF. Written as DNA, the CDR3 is TGTGCCATCAGTGAGGACCATCGGGCTTTCTTT.

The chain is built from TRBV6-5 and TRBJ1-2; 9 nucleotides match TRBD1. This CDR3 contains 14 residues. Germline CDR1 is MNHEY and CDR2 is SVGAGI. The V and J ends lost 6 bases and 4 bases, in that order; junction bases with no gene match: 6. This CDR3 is CASRPGTGSYGYTF. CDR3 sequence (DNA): TGTGCCAGCAGACCCGGGACAGGGAGCTATGGCTACACCTTC.

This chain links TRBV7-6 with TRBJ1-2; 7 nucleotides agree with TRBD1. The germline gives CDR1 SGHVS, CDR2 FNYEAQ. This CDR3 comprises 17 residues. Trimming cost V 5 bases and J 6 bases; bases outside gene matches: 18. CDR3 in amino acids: CASSLSGGWRQGNGYTF. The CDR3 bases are TGTGCCAGCAGCCTTAGCGGAGGTTGGAGACAGGGCAATGGCTACACCTTC.

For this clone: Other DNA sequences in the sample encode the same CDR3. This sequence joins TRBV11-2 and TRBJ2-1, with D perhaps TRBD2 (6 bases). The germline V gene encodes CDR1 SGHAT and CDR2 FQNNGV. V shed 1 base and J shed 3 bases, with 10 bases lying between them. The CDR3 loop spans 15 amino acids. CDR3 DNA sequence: TGTGCCAGCAGCTTAGGGAGGGCCGTCTACAATGAGCAGTTCTTC. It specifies CASSLGRAVYNEQFF.

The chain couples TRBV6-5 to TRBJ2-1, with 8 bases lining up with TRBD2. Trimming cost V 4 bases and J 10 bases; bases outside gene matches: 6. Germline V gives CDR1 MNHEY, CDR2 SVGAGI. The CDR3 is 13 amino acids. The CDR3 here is CASSFLAGNEQFF. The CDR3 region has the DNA TGTGCCAGCAGTTTCTTAGCGGGAAACGAGCAGTTCTTC.

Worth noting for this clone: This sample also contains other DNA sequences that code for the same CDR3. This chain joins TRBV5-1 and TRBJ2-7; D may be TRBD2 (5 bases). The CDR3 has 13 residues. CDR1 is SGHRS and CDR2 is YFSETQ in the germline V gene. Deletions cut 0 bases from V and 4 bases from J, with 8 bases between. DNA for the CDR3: TGCGCCAGCAGCTTGGGAGGAGGTTACGAGCAGTACTTC. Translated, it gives CASSLGGGYEQYF.

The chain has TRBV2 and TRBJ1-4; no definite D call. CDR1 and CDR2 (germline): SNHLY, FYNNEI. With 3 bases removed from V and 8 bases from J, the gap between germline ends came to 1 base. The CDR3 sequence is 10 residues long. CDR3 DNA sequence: TGTGCCAGCAGTGAGGAAAAACTGTTTTTT. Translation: CASSEEKLFF. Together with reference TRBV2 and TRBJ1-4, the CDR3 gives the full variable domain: EPEVTQTPSHQVTQMGQEVILRCVPISNHLYFYWYRQILGQKVEFLVSFYNNEISEKSEIFDDQFSVERPDGSNFTLKIRSTKLEDSAMYFCASSEEKLFFGSGTQLSVL.

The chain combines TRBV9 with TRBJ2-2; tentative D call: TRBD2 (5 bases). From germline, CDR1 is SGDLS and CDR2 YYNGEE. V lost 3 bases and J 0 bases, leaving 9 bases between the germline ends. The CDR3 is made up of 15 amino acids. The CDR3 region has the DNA TGTGCCAGCAGCGCGAGCGGCTCGAACACCGGGGAGCTGTTTTTT. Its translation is CASSASGSNTGELFF. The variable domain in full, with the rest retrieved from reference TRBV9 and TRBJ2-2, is DSGVTQTPKHLITATGQRVTLRCSPRSGDLSVYWYQQSLDQGLQFLIQYYNGEERAKGNILERFSAQQFPDLHSELNLSSLELGDSALYFCASSASGSNTGELFFGEGSRLTVL.

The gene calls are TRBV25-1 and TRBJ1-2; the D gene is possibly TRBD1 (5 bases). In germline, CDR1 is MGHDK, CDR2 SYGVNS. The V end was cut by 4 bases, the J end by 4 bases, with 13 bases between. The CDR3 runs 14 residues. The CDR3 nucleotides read TGTGCCAGCAGTGGGGGGACCGTCGCCTATGGCTACACCTTC. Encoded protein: CASSGGTVAYGYTF.

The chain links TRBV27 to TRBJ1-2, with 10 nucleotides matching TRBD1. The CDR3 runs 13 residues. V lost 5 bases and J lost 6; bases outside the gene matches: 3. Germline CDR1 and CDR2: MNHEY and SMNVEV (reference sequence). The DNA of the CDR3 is TGTGCCAGCAGTACGGGACAGGGGAATGGCTACACCTTC. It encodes CASSTGQGNGYTF.

The CDR3 DNA is TGTGCCAGCACCGACAGGGGTTCTGAAGCTTTCTTT. It codes for CASTDRGSEAFF. The genes are TRBV7-3 and TRBJ1-1; TRBD1 agrees at 8 bases. Germline trimming cut 7 bases from V and 6 bases from J; bases unmatched to any gene: 4. The CDR3 runs to 12 residues. The germline gives CDR1 SGHTA, CDR2 FQGTGA.

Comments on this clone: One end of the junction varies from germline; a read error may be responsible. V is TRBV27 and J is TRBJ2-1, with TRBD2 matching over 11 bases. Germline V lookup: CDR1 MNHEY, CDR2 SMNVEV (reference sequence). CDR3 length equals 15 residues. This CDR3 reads CASSVTSGSYDEQFF. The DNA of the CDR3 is TGTGCCAGCAGTGTCACTAGCGGGAGCTACGATGAGCAGTTCTTC.

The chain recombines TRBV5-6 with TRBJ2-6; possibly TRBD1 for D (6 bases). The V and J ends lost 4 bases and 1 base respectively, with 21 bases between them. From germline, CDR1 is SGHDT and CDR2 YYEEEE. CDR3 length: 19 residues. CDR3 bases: TGTGCCAGCAGCGCGCGGCTTACAGGGTTAGTTTCTGGGGCCAACGTCCTGACTTTC. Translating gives CASSARLTGLVSGANVLTF.

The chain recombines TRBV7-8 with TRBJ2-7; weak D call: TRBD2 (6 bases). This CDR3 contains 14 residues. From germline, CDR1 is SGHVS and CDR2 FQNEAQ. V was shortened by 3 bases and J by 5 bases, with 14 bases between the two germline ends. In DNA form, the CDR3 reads TGTGCCAGCAGCTTCCGGGACTCGGCGCACGAGCAGTACTTC. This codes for CASSFRDSAHEQYF. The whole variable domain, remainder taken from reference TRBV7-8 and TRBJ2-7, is GAGVSQSPRYKVAKRGQDVALRCDPISGHVSLFWYQQALGQGPEFLTYFQNEAQLDKSGLPSDRFFAERPEGSVSTLKIQRTQQEDSAVYLCASSFRDSAHEQYFGPGTRLTVT.

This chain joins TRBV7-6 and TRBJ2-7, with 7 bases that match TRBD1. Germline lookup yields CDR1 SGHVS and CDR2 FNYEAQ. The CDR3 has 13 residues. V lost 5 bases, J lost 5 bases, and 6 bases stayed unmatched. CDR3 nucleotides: TGTGCCAGCAGCACACAGGGGAAGGACGAGCAGTACTTC. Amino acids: CASSTQGKDEQYF.

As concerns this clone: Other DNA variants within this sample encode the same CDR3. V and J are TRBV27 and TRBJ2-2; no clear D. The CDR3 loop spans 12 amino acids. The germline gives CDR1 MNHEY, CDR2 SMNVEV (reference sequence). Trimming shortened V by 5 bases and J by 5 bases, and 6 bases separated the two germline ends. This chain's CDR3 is CASSTHTGELFF. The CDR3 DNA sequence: TGTGCCAGCAGTACCCATACCGGGGAGCTGTTTTTT.

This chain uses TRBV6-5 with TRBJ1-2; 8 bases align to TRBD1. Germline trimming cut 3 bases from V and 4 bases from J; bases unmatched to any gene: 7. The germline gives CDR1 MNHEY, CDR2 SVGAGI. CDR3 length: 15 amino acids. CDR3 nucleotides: TGTGCCAGCAGTTATCGGACAGGGAAAATCTATGGCTACACCTTC. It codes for CASSYRTGKIYGYTF.

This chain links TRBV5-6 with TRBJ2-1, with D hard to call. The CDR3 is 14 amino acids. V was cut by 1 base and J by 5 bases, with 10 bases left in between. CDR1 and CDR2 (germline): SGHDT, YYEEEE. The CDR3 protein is CASSLSWFDNEQFF. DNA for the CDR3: TGTGCCAGCAGCTTGAGCTGGTTTGACAATGAGCAGTTCTTC.

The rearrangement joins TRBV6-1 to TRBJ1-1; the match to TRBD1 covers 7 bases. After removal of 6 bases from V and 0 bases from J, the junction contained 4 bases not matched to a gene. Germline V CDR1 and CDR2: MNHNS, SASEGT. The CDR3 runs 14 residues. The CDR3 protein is CASSRQGLNTEAFF. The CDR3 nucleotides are TGTGCCAGCAGCAGACAGGGCCTGAACACTGAAGCTTTCTTT.

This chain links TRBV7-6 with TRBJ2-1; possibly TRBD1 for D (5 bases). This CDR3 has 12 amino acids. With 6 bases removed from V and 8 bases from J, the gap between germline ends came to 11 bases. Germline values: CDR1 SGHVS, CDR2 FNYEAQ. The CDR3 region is CASSYRSDEQFF. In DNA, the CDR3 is TGTGCCAGCAGTTACAGGAGCGATGAGCAGTTCTTC.

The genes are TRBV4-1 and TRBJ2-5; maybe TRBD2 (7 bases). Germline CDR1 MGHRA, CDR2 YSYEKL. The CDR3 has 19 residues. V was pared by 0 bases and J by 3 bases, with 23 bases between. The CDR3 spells CASSQDLGAGATVEETQYF. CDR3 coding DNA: TGCGCCAGCAGCCAAGATCTGGGGGCGGGAGCAACCGTAGAAGAGACCCAGTACTTC.

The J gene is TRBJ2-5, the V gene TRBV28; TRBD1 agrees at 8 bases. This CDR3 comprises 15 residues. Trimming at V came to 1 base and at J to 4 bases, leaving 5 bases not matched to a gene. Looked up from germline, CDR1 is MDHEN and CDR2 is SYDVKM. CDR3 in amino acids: CASSLFYRGRETQYF. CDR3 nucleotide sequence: TGTGCCAGCAGTTTATTTTACAGGGGGAGAGAGACCCAGTACTTC. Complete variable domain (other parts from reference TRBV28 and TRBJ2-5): DVKVTQSSRYLVKRTGEKVFLECVQDMDHENMFWYRQDPGLGLRLIYFSYDVKMKEKGDIPEGYSVSREKKERFSLILESASTNQTSMYLCASSLFYRGRETQYFGPGTRLLVL.